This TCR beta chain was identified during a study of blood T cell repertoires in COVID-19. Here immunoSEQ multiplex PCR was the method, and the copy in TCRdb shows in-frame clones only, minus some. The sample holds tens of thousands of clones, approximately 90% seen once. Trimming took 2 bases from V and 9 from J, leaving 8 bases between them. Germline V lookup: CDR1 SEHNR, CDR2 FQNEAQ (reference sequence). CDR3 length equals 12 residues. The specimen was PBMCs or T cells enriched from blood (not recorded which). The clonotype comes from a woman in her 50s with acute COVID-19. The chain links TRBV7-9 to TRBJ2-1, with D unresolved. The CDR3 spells CASSLTSVEQFF. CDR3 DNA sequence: TGTGCCAGCAGCTTAACCAGCGTTGAGCAGTTCTTC.